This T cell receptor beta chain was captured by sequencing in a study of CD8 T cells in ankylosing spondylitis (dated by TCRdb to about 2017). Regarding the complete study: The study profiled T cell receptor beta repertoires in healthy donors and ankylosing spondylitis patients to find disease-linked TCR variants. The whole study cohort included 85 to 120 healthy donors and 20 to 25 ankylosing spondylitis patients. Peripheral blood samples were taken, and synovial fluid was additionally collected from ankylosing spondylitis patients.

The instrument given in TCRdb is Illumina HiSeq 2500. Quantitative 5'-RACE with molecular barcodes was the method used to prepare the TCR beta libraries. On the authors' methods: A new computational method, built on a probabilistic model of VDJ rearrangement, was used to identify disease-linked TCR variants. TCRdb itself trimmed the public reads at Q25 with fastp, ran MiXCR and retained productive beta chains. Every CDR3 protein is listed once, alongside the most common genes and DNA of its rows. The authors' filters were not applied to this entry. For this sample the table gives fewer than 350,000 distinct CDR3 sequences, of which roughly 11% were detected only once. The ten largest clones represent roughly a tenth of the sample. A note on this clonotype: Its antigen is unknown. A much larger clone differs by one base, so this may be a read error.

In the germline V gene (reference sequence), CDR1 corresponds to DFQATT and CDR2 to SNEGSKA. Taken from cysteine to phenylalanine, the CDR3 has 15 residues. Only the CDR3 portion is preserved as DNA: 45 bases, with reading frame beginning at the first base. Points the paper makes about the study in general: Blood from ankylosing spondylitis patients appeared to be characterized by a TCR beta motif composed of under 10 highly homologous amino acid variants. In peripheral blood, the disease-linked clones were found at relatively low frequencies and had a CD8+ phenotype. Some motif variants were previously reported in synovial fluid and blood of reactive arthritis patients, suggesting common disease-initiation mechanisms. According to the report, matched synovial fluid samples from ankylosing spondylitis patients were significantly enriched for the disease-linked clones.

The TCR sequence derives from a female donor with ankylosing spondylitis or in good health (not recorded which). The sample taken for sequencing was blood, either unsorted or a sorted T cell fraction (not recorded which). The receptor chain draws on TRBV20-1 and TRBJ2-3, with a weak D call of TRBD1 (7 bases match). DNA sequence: TGCTGTGCTAGCAAGCCCAGGGGGGACGCAGATACGCAGTATTTT. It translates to CCASKPRGDADTQYF.